The 14 T cell receptor beta chains in this list originate from one sample, sequenced in a study of blood T cell repertoires in COVID-19. The table came from immunoSEQ multiplex PCR; TCRdb's copy has only in-frame clones and leaves some out. The sample has some 320,000 clones; roughly 90% are singletons. The specimen was PBMCs or T cells enriched from blood (not recorded which). Every receptor here comes from a woman aged 50 to 60 who had been exposed to COVID-19.

The chain employs TRBV28 and TRBJ1-4, with 7 positions matching TRBD1. Trimming removed 7 bases from V and 4 bases from J; junction bases left unmatched: 9. This CDR3 has 15 amino acids. From germline, CDR1 is MDHEN and CDR2 SYDVKM. The CDR3 DNA is TGTGCCAGCATGACTAGGACAGGCGTTAATGAAAAACTGTTTTTT. Its protein is CASMTRTGVNEKLFF.

The chain uses TRBV7-2 and TRBJ2-2, with D tentatively TRBD2 (6 bases). V dropped 4 bases and J dropped 0 bases, with 9 bases sitting between them. The CDR3 spans 15 residues. Germline V CDR1 and CDR2: SGHTA, FQGNSA. CDR3 amino acids: CASSSSGANTGELFF. The CDR3 nucleotides are TGTGCCAGCAGCTCATCGGGAGCGAACACCGGGGAGCTGTTTTTT. Using reference TRBV7-2 and TRBJ2-2 for the parts outside the CDR3, the full variable domain is GAGVSQSPSNKVTEKGKDVELRCDPISGHTALYWYRQSLGQGLEFLIYFQGNSAPDKSGLPSDRFSAERTGGSVSTLTIQRTQQEDSAVYLCASSSSGANTGELFFGEGSRLTVL.

V and J are TRBV19 and TRBJ1-1, with 7 bases lining up with TRBD1. The CDR3 is made up of 16 amino acids. The V segment lost 5 bases and the J segment 3 bases; nucleotides outside the gene matches: 12. Germline V gene sequence: CDR1 LNHDA, CDR2 SQIVND (reference sequence). CDR3 sequence reads: CASSLRYRGRDTEAFF. CDR3 DNA sequence: TGTGCCAGTAGTCTAAGGTACAGGGGAAGGGACACTGAAGCTTTCTTT.

V gene TRBV5-1 combines with J gene TRBJ2-2, with D hard to call. The CDR3 runs 14 residues. Trimming stripped 6 bases from V and 4 bases from J, with 13 bases between. In germline, CDR1 is SGHRS, CDR2 YFSETQ. CDR3 nucleotides: TGCGCCAGCACATTTTCCGGGTCCACCGGGGAGCTGTTTTTT. Translated: CASTFSGSTGELFF.

This clone was detected once. This chain joins TRBV19 and TRBJ2-5; D is unresolved. From germline, CDR1 is LNHDA and CDR2 SQIVND (reference sequence). The CDR3 spans 13 residues. The V end lost 10 bases, the J end lost 0 bases, and 12 bases lay between the germline ends. CDR3 in amino acids: CATSPRNQETQYF. The DNA of the CDR3 is TGTGCCACCTCGCCGAGGAACCAAGAGACCCAGTACTTC.

The rearrangement links TRBV7-9 to TRBJ2-1; TRBD2 matches 7 bases. V lost 5 bases and J lost 8; bases outside the gene matches: 15. The CDR3 extends over 16 amino acids. Germline V gene data show CDR1 as SEHNR and CDR2 as FQNEAQ (reference sequence). The CDR3, as DNA: TGTGCCAGCAGCCGCGGTAGGACTAGAATAAACGATGAGCAGTTCTTC. Translating gives CASSRGRTRINDEQFF. The whole variable domain, filled in from reference TRBV7-9 and TRBJ2-1, reads DTGVSQNPRHKITKRGQNVTFRCDPISEHNRLYWYRQTLGQGPEFLTYFQNEAQLEKSRLLSDRFSAERPKGSFSTLEIQRTEQGDSAMYLCASSRGRTRINDEQFFGPGTRLTVL.

The chain employs TRBV3-1 (or the pseudogene TRBV3-2) and TRBJ1-5; 8 nucleotides line up with TRBD1. The CDR3 runs to 15 residues. J was trimmed by 2 bases and V by 4 bases; bases with no gene match: 4. Germline V CDR1 and CDR2: LGHDT, YNNKEL (reference sequence). The CDR3 is CASSLDRGGNQPQHF. The CDR3 nucleotides are TGTGCCAGCAGCCTCGACAGGGGAGGCAATCAGCCCCAGCATTTT.

V usage is TRBV3-1 (or the pseudogene TRBV3-2) and J usage is TRBJ2-7; 14 bases are shared with TRBD2. Trimming took 1 base from V and 5 from J; bases not matched to a gene: 4. The CDR3 is 16 residues long. The V gene's germline CDR1 is LGHDT and CDR2 YNNKEL (reference sequence). The CDR3 DNA is TGTGCCAGCAGCCAAGGGACTAGCGGGGGGTACCACGAGCAGTACTTC. This sequence encodes CASSQGTSGGYHEQYF.

The CDR3 nucleotides read TGTGCCAGCAGCCTTACTAGCGGGGGGGTTTTTGATGAGCAGTTCTTC. As protein: CASSLTSGGVFDEQFF. The V call is TRBV11-3, the J call TRBJ2-1, with TRBD2 identical over 13 bases. The CDR3 extends over 16 amino acids. With V trimmed by 5 bases and J by 8 bases, 9 bases remained unmatched. The V gene's germline CDR1 is SGHNT and CDR2 YENEEA.

V and J are TRBV10-3 and TRBJ1-3, with 9 bases matching TRBD1. This CDR3 is 17 amino acids long. Germline values: CDR1 ENHRY, CDR2 SYGVKD. J lost 5 bases, V lost 2 bases, and 10 bases had no gene match. In nucleotides, the CDR3 is TGTGCCATCAGTGAGAGCCAAGGGACAGGGAGGAGAAACACCATATATTTT. Translation gives CAISESQGTGRRNTIYF.

V gene TRBV28 combines with J gene TRBJ2-3, with a possible D match to TRBD2 (5 bases). Germline-derived CDR1 and CDR2 are MDHEN and SYDVKM. With 4 bases removed from V and 3 bases from J, the gap between germline ends came to 17 bases. The CDR3 consists of 16 residues. The CDR3 bases are TGTGCCAGCAGTTCCCCAATGTTAGCGTCAACAGATACGCAGTATTTT. Protein sequence: CASSSPMLASTDTQYF.

J is TRBJ1-1 and V is TRBV19, with D possibly being TRBD1 (6 bases). The length of the CDR3 is 15 residues. CDR1 and CDR2 (germline): LNHDA, SQIVND (reference sequence). V was trimmed by 3 bases and J by 6 bases, leaving 17 bases between them. For the CDR3, the DNA is TGTGCCAGTAGTATCGGAGGGGGGGTCTATTCTGAAGCTTTCTTT. Its translation: CASSIGGGVYSEAFF.

This clone was seen once. V gene TRBV29-1 combines with J gene TRBJ2-7, with a tentative D call TRBD2 (5 bases). Deletions cut 4 bases from V and 9 bases from J, with 16 bases between. The V gene's germline CDR1 is SQVTM and CDR2 ANQGSEA. This CDR3 region has 12 residues. The CDR3: CSVGAEGLGQYF. As DNA, the CDR3 is TGCAGCGTTGGGGCCGAGGGCCTCGGGCAGTACTTC.

J is TRBJ1-1 and V is TRBV6-5; TRBD1 is a possible D gene (6 bases). V lost 6 bases and J 4 bases, leaving 12 bases between the germline ends. This CDR3 spans 13 amino acids. Germline values: CDR1 MNHEY, CDR2 SVGAGI. CDR3 amino acids: CASRTRQVTEAFF. CDR3 nucleotides: TGTGCCAGCAGAACCCGACAGGTCACTGAAGCTTTCTTT.